The 7 T cell receptor beta chains given below trace back to one sample, sequenced in a study of shared clonotypes between healthy human individuals. Data came from immunoSEQ multiplex PCR; TCRdb stores just in-frame clones and leaves some out. Here the sample spans about 2 million clones, approximately 94% being singletons. Naive CD8 cells lacked CD45RO and underwent positive selection for CCR7, leaving out terminally differentiated effector memory CD45RA+ cells. Sequences were obtained from naive CD8+ T cells sorted from blood. The source of these receptors is a young man in good health.

The rearrangement uses TRBV25-1 and TRBJ2-2; 13 nucleotides match TRBD2. This CDR3 contains 15 residues. The germline CDR1 and CDR2 sequences are MGHDK and SYGVNS. V trimming: 3 bases; J trimming: 6 bases; junction bases outside the gene matches: 1. The CDR3, as DNA: TGTGCCAGCAGTGAGGGACTAGCGGGGTCCGGGGAGCTGTTTTTT. Its translation is CASSEGLAGSGELFF.

Concerning this clone: The sample has other DNA sequences that encode this CDR3 too. V usage is TRBV7-9 and J usage is TRBJ2-7; no reliable D call. The germline V and J ends were trimmed by 4 bases and 3 bases, with 4 bases remaining between them. The CDR3 totals 11 residues. Looked up from germline, CDR1 is SEHNR and CDR2 is FQNEAQ (reference sequence). DNA for the CDR3: TGTGCCAGCAGCTCTCGCTACGAGCAGTACTTC. Translation: CASSSRYEQYF. Using reference TRBV7-9 and TRBJ2-7 for the parts outside the CDR3, the full variable domain is DTGVSQNPRHKITKRGQNVTFRCDPISEHNRLYWYRQTLGQGPEFLTYFQNEAQLEKSRLLSDRFSAERPKGSFSTLEIQRTEQGDSAMYLCASSSRYEQYFGPGTRLTVT.

The chain carries TRBV6-5 and TRBJ1-2; TRBD1 matches 10 bases. The CDR3 runs to 15 residues. Germline V gives CDR1 MNHEY, CDR2 SVGAGI. V lost 5 bases, J lost 6 bases, and 9 bases stayed unmatched. The CDR3 nucleotides read TGTGCCAGCAGTCCCATCGGACAGGGGGGGGATGGCTACACCTTC. Protein product: CASSPIGQGGDGYTF.

This chain links TRBV7-6 with TRBJ2-3; D is perhaps TRBD1 (6 bases). The CDR3 is 14 amino acids. Germline V gene data show CDR1 as SGHVS and CDR2 as FNYEAQ. Deletions cut 1 base from V and 6 bases from J, with 11 bases between. The CDR3 region is CASSLDGRGDTQYF. CDR3 DNA sequence: TGTGCCAGCAGCTTAGACGGCAGGGGTGATACGCAGTATTTT.

CDR3 region: CASSQDMVLATNEKLFF. CDR3 bases: TGCGCCAGCAGCCAAGATATGGTTCTGGCAACTAATGAAAAACTGTTTTTT. The chain has TRBV4-1 and TRBJ1-4; no reliable D call. V was clipped by 0 bases and J by 0 bases, with 11 bases between them. The germline CDR1 and CDR2 sequences are MGHRA and YSYEKL. The length of the CDR3 is 17 residues.

The CDR3 DNA reads TGTGCCAGCAGCTTAGCGTTATCGGACCACGAGCAGTACTTC. As protein: CASSLALSDHEQYF. The V gene is TRBV7-9, the J gene TRBJ2-7; D gene ambiguous. The CDR3 is 14 amino acids. The germline gives CDR1 SEHNR, CDR2 FQNEAQ (reference sequence). The germline V and J ends were trimmed by 0 bases and 5 bases, with 11 bases remaining between them.

Only one count was recorded for this clone. The V and J genes are TRBV6-4 and TRBJ1-5; D unclear. Germline V CDR1 and CDR2: MRHNA, SNTAGT. The CDR3 contains 16 residues. Trimming shortened V by 4 bases and J by 1 base, and 14 bases separated the two germline ends. The CDR3 loop is CASSATPPLSNQPQHF. CDR3 bases: TGTGCCAGCAGTGCCACGCCCCCTTTAAGCAATCAGCCCCAGCATTTT.